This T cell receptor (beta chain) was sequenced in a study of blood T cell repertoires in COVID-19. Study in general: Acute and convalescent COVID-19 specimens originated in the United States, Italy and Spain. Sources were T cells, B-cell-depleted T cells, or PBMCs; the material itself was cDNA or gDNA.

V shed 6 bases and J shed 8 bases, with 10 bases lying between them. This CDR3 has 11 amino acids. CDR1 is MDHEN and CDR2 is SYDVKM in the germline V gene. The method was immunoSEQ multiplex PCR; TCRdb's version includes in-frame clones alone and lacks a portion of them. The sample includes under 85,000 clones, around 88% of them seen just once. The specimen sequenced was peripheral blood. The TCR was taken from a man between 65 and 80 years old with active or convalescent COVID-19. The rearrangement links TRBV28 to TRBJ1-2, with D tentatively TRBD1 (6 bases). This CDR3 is CASSSGVGYTF. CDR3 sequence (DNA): TGTGCCAGCAGCTCAGGGGTGGGCTACACCTTC.